Below, 20 T cell receptor beta chains from the same sample are listed, as sequenced in a study of cytomegalovirus exposure and HLA in healthy donors. In the PCR, 60 Vbeta and 13 Jbeta primers were used. The data were produced by immunoSEQ multiplex PCR, yet TCRdb's version contains in-frame clones alone and is incomplete. The top ten clones hold about 1.6% of a sample with roughly 110,000 clones, approximately 85% of them seen once. Sequencing input: PBMCs. These receptors were taken from a man between 50 and 59 years old in good health and CMV-seronegative.

V usage is TRBV2 and J usage is TRBJ1-6; a weak D match, TRBD1 (5 bases). Trimming pared 4 bases from V and 2 bases from J, leaving 12 bases between. CDR1 and CDR2 (germline): SNHLY, FYNNEI. The CDR3 covers 16 residues. The CDR3 DNA follows: TGTGCCAGCAGTGCCCCCCGGGGGACCTATAATTCACCCCTCCACTTT. It codes for CASSAPRGTYNSPLHF. Drawing the rest from reference TRBV2 and TRBJ1-6, the complete variable domain is EPEVTQTPSHQVTQMGQEVILRCVPISNHLYFYWYRQILGQKVEFLVSFYNNEISEKSEIFDDQFSVERPDGSNFTLKIRSTKLEDSAMYFCASSAPRGTYNSPLHFGNGTRLTVT.

The gene calls are TRBV4-3 and TRBJ1-2; D perhaps matches TRBD1 (6 bases). Germline V gives CDR1 LGHNA, CDR2 YSLEER. V was cut by 0 bases and J by 4 bases, with 15 bases left in between. This CDR3 is built from 16 residues. The DNA of the CDR3 is TGCGCCAGCAGCCAAGATAGGGGCAGGGGCTTCTATGGCTACACCTTC. Protein: CASSQDRGRGFYGYTF.

V usage is TRBV7-6 and J usage is TRBJ1-2, with D tentatively TRBD1 (5 bases). The germline gives CDR1 SGHVS, CDR2 FNYEAQ. The CDR3 has 15 amino acids. With 6 bases removed from V and 2 bases from J, the gap between germline ends came to 16 bases. CDR3 residues: CASSPGVATNYGYTF. For the CDR3, the DNA is TGTGCCAGCAGTCCGGGGGTCGCGACGAACTATGGCTACACCTTC. The full variable domain, with the rest looked up from reference TRBV7-6 and TRBJ1-2, is GAGVSQSPRYKVTKRGQDVALRCDPISGHVSLYWYRQALGQGPEFLTYFNYEAQQDKSGLPNDRFSAERPEGSISTLTIQRTEQRDSAMYRCASSPGVATNYGYTFGSGTRLTVV.

The rearrangement joins TRBV5-1 to TRBJ1-1, with 7 positions matching TRBD1. Germline V gives CDR1 SGHRS, CDR2 YFSETQ. V lost 3 bases and J lost 7; bases outside the gene matches: 9. This CDR3 is built from 14 residues. As DNA, the CDR3 is TGCGCCAGCAGCTCGGGATTCAGACAGGGTGAAGCTTTCTTT. Translation: CASSSGFRQGEAFF.

V usage is TRBV7-9 and J usage is TRBJ1-1; 10 bases fit TRBD1. Germline V lookup: CDR1 SEHNR, CDR2 FQNEAQ (reference sequence). J was trimmed by 5 bases and V by 3 bases; bases with no gene match: 3. The CDR3 covers 14 residues. CDR3: CASSLGQGRTEAFF. The CDR3 nucleotides are TGTGCCAGCAGCTTGGGACAGGGGCGGACTGAAGCTTTCTTT.

The CDR3 loop is CASTGRAVDEPQHF. In DNA form, the CDR3 reads TGTGCCAGTACAGGCAGGGCTGTTGATGAGCCCCAGCATTTT. The chain joins TRBV19 to TRBJ1-5; TRBD1 is a possible D gene (5 bases). Germline V gene sequence: CDR1 LNHDA, CDR2 SQIVND (reference sequence). The CDR3 length is 14 residues. Deletions cut 7 bases from V and 8 bases from J, with 18 bases between.

The genes are TRBV11-2 and TRBJ2-5, with a tentative D call TRBD1 (7 bases). Per the germline V gene, CDR1 is SGHAT and CDR2 is FQNNGV. Between the trimmed V and J ends, which lost 5 bases and 1 base, there was a span of 14 bases. The CDR3 has 15 amino acids. The CDR3 loop is CASSIRQGLQETQYF. The CDR3, as DNA: TGTGCCAGCAGCATAAGACAGGGACTCCAAGAGACCCAGTACTTC.

The chain recombines TRBV19 with TRBJ1-3; the D is unclear. The germline V gene has CDR1 LNHDA and CDR2 SQIVND (reference sequence). This CDR3 has 14 amino acids. V lost 3 bases, J lost 4 bases, and 10 bases lay in between. CDR3 region: CASSMSQVGNTIYF. The CDR3 DNA sequence: TGTGCCAGTAGTATGTCCCAGGTCGGAAACACCATATATTTT.

This clone appeared a few times. The chain links TRBV4-1 to TRBJ1-1; D remains unclear. Trimming removed 4 bases at V and 7 bases at J, with 19 bases between. The CDR3 covers 15 residues. The V gene's germline CDR1 is MGHRA and CDR2 YSYEKL. The CDR3 protein is CASSPSQVSSLEAFF. The DNA of the CDR3 is TGCGCCAGCAGCCCCAGCCAGGTCTCGTCGCTTGAAGCTTTCTTT.

This clone was observed a handful of times. V gene TRBV18 combines with J gene TRBJ2-3; 8 bases agree with TRBD1. Per germline, CDR1 KGHSH and CDR2 LQKENI. Trimming cost V 3 bases and J 6 bases; bases outside gene matches: 11. CDR3 size: 16 residues. For the CDR3, the DNA is TGTGCCAGCTCACCTCAGACAGGGGCCTCCGGGGATACGCAGTATTTT. Amino acids: CASSPQTGASGDTQYF. The variable domain in full, with the rest retrieved from reference TRBV18 and TRBJ2-3, is NAGVMQNPRHLVRRRGQEARLRCSPMKGHSHVYWYRQLPEEGLKFMVYLQKENIIDESGMPKERFSAEFPKEGPSILRIQQVVRGDSAAYFCASSPQTGASGDTQYFGPGTRLTVL.

This clone was seen a handful of times. The chain employs TRBV28 and TRBJ1-5, with a weak D call TRBD1 (5 bases). The V end lost 9 bases, the J end lost 1 base, and 10 bases lay between the germline ends. This CDR3 comprises 13 residues. Germline V gene data show CDR1 as MDHEN and CDR2 as SYDVKM. The CDR3 loop is CASRDRSNQPQHF. In nucleotides, the CDR3 is TGTGCCAGTCGTGACAGAAGCAATCAGCCCCAGCATTTT.

The J gene is TRBJ2-5, the V gene TRBV11-2; D is perhaps TRBD2 (5 bases). The CDR3 is 13 amino acids. V gave up 5 bases and J gave up 5 bases, with 12 bases separating them. Germline V gene lookup returns CDR1 SGHAT and CDR2 FQNNGV. This CDR3 is CASSQDWRETQYF. In nucleotides, the CDR3 is TGTGCCAGCAGCCAGGACTGGCGGGAGACCCAGTACTTC.

In this sample, this clone turned up a few times. The genes are TRBV7-9 and TRBJ1-4, with unresolved D. Looked up from germline, CDR1 is SEHNR and CDR2 is FQNEAQ (reference sequence). The CDR3 is 12 amino acids. Trimming took 5 bases from V and 3 from J, leaving 4 bases between them. CDR3 bases: TGTGCCAGCAGCCCAGCTAATGAAAAACTGTTTTTT. The encoded protein is CASSPANEKLFF.

The J gene is TRBJ1-2, the V gene TRBV2; 7 bases are a match to TRBD1. The J segment lost 4 bases and the V segment lost 8 bases, leaving 4 bases of the junction unmatched. CDR3 length: 12 amino acids. Germline V CDR1 and CDR2: SNHLY, FYNNEI. The CDR3 region has the DNA TGTGCCAGCGGAGGGGGCCCCTATGGCTACACCTTC. It specifies CASGGGPYGYTF.

The J gene is TRBJ1-1, the V gene TRBV6-1; 7 bases map to TRBD1. J was trimmed by 3 bases and V by 1 base; bases with no gene match: 8. This CDR3 comprises 16 residues. From germline, CDR1 is MNHNS and CDR2 SASEGT. CDR3 amino acids: CASSEVAGQIYTEAFF. In nucleotides, the CDR3 is TGTGCCAGCAGTGAAGTTGCGGGACAGATCTACACTGAAGCTTTCTTT.

V and J are TRBV7-2 and TRBJ1-5; D gene ambiguous. V was shortened by 4 bases and J by 0 bases, with 7 bases between the two germline ends. From germline, CDR1 is SGHTA and CDR2 FQGNSA. The CDR3 has 14 residues. Written as DNA, the CDR3 is TGTGCCAGCAGCTCGCAACTTAGCAATCAGCCCCAGCATTTT. Translation: CASSSQLSNQPQHF.

This chain joins TRBV4-1 and TRBJ1-5, with D possibly matching TRBD1 (6 bases). Trimming took 1 base from V and 3 from J, leaving 13 bases between them. Germline CDR1 reads MGHRA; CDR2 reads YSYEKL. This CDR3 comprises 16 residues. CDR3 protein: CASSQVFGGANQPQHF. The CDR3 DNA reads TGCGCCAGCAGCCAAGTCTTTGGGGGGGCCAATCAGCCCCAGCATTTT.

V is TRBV5-1 and J is TRBJ1-2, with 12 bases aligning to TRBD1. Germline V gene lookup returns CDR1 SGHRS and CDR2 YFSETQ. The CDR3 is 15 amino acids. The ends lost 4 bases at V and 10 bases at J; junction bases unmatched: 11. CDR3 residues: CASSLQGTGGDDYTF. Here the CDR3 DNA reads TGCGCCAGCAGCCTGCAGGGGACAGGGGGCGACGACTACACCTTC.

V is TRBV7-9 and J is TRBJ1-5, with a weak D call TRBD1 (5 bases). V was pared by 5 bases and J by 4 bases, with 21 bases between. CDR1 and CDR2 from the germline V gene are SEHNR and FQNEAQ (reference sequence). The CDR3 is 17 residues long. CDR3 nucleotides: TGTGCCAGCAGCCCAGGAAAAATAGGACAACAGAATCAGCCCCAGCATTTT. This gives the protein CASSPGKIGQQNQPQHF.

V usage is TRBV10-1 and J usage is TRBJ2-2; 7 bases align to TRBD1. The germline V gene encodes CDR1 WNHNN and CDR2 SYGVQD (reference sequence). The length of the CDR3 is 13 residues. The ends lost 9 bases at V and 8 bases at J; junction bases unmatched: 9. CDR3 sequence: CASSRGTIGELFF. DNA of the CDR3: TGCGCCAGTAGCAGGGGGACGATAGGGGAGCTGTTTTTT.